Following are 21 T cell receptor beta chains from one sample sequenced in a study of T cells after yellow fever vaccination. TCRdb used MiXCR to reprocess the 5' RACE reads, holding one entry per CDR3 protein. The sample shows approximately 250,000 distinct CDR3 sequences, approximately 3.6% of them seen only once. Specimen: PBMCs, collected 15 days after the yellow fever booster vaccination. The receptors stem from a man younger than 35 who received the YFV17D yellow fever vaccine.

This clonotype showed up many times. The chain combines TRBV6-6 with TRBJ2-1; D possibly corresponds to TRBD1 (5 bases). The CDR3 consists of 16 residues. V gave up 2 bases and J gave up 3 bases, with 14 bases separating them. The germline V gene has CDR1 MNHNY and CDR2 SVGAGI (reference sequence). CDR3 loop: CASSYKWGLHYNEQFF. The CDR3 region has the DNA TGTGCCAGCAGTTACAAATGGGGCCTTCACTACAATGAGCAGTTCTTC.

This clonotype came up many times. The junction departs from the called germline gene at one end, perhaps through a read error. CDR3 sequence reads: CASSLGTDNEQFF. CDR3 coding DNA: TGTGCCAGCAGTTTAGGGACTGACAATGAGCAGTTCTTC. J is TRBJ2-1 and V is TRBV7-7, with D possibly matching TRBD2 (6 bases). The CDR3 covers 13 residues. CDR1 SSHAT and CDR2 FNYEAQ come from the germline V gene (reference sequence).

There are many counts of this clonotype. The V and J genes are TRBV7-2 and TRBJ2-1; TRBD2 agrees at 7 bases. V was clipped by 8 bases and J by 1 base; unmatched bases: 5. The germline V gene has CDR1 SGHTA and CDR2 FQGNSA. This CDR3 contains 14 residues. The chain's CDR3 is CASGGGWSYNEQFF. The CDR3 DNA follows: TGTGCCAGCGGCGGGGGTTGGTCCTACAATGAGCAGTTCTTC.

This clonotype has a count of ten or more. The chain couples TRBV5-4 to TRBJ2-2; no definite D call. Germline-derived CDR1 and CDR2 are SGHNT and YYREEE (reference sequence). V was clipped by 1 base and J by 6 bases, with 7 bases between them. CDR3 length: 13 amino acids. CDR3 bases: TGTGCCAGCAGCTTGACTTCGTCCGGGGAGCTGTTTTTT. Translated: CASSLTSSGELFF.

This clonotype turned up a few times. The J gene is TRBJ2-3, the V gene TRBV6-5; 10 bases map to TRBD1. Germline CDR1 MNHEY, CDR2 SVGAGI. CDR3 length: 15 amino acids. V was clipped by 6 bases and J by 5 bases; unmatched bases: 8. Written as DNA, the CDR3 is TGTGCCAGCAGCCCTTGGGGACAGGGGCGAGATACGCAGTATTTT. Its protein is CASSPWGQGRDTQYF.

This clonotype came up many times. This chain connects TRBV7-2 to TRBJ2-7; 8 bases match TRBD1. The germline gives CDR1 SGHTA, CDR2 FQGNSA. The CDR3 is 12 residues long. V gave up 4 bases and J gave up 5 bases; unmatched junction bases: 1. CDR3 coding DNA: TGTGCCAGCAGCTCGACAGGGGACGAGCAGTACGTC. Residues: CASSSTGDEQYV.

This clonotype was recorded many times. The chain carries TRBV7-2 and TRBJ2-7; no firm D call. The CDR3 is made up of 13 amino acids. Germline values: CDR1 SGHTA, CDR2 FQGNSA. V gave up 1 base and J gave up 7 bases, with 11 bases separating them. The CDR3 DNA reads TGTGCCAGCAGCTTAGAATGGGTCAGTGAGCAGTACGTC. It encodes CASSLEWVSEQYV.

This clonotype was observed at least ten times. The CDR3 region is CASSPAGGTNEKLFF. In DNA form, the CDR3 reads TGTGCCAGCAGCCCCGCGGGGGGAACTAATGAAAAACTGTTTTTT. The V and J genes are TRBV7-2 and TRBJ1-4, with D possibly matching TRBD1 (5 bases). This CDR3 spans 15 amino acids. CDR1 is SGHTA and CDR2 is FQGNSA in the germline V gene. The V end lost 5 bases, the J end lost 1 base, and 11 bases lay between the germline ends.

In its sample, this clonotype was seen many times. V usage is TRBV7-9 and J usage is TRBJ2-2; 7 bases are a match to TRBD1. Per the germline V gene, CDR1 is SEHNR and CDR2 is FQNEAQ (reference sequence). J lost 0 bases, V lost 6 bases, and 4 bases had no gene match. This CDR3 is built from 15 residues. The CDR3 here is CASRQGPANTGELFF. The CDR3 DNA sequence: TGTGCCAGCAGACAGGGGCCTGCGAACACCGGGGAGCTGTTTTTT.

This clonotype was detected only a few times. The chain is built from TRBV7-9 and TRBJ2-4; the D is unclear. CDR3 length: 13 residues. V lost 2 bases and J 7 bases, leaving 9 bases between the germline ends. Looked up from germline, CDR1 is SEHNR and CDR2 is FQNEAQ (reference sequence). The CDR3 protein is CASSLNPVNIQYF. The CDR3 coding sequence is TGTGCCAGCAGCTTAAACCCAGTGAACATTCAGTACTTC.

This clonotype was detected many times. The V and J genes are TRBV11-2 and TRBJ2-3, with D possibly being TRBD2 (6 bases). Germline lookup yields CDR1 SGHAT and CDR2 FQNNGV. V lost 11 bases to trimming and J lost 8 bases, with 14 bases between them. The CDR3 has 11 residues. The DNA of the CDR3 is TGTGCCCGAGCCGGGAGACCTACGCAGTATTTT. Encoded protein: CARAGRPTQYF.

The sample holds many counts of this clonotype. The chain uses TRBV12-3 or TRBV12-4 and TRBJ1-1; perhaps TRBD1 as D (6 bases). The V end was cut by 2 bases, the J end by 6 bases, with 19 bases between. The CDR3 has 16 amino acids. As DNA, the CDR3 is TGTGCCAGCAGTTTACTCTCAGGGGTCCGGGGGGCTGAAGCTTTCTTT. This gives the protein CASSLLSGVRGAEAFF.

This clonotype was counted at least ten times. The chain recombines TRBV24-1 with TRBJ1-1; a possible D gene is TRBD1 (5 bases). With 7 bases removed from V and 6 bases from J, the gap between germline ends came to 23 bases. The CDR3 extends over 16 amino acids. Germline CDR1 KGHDR, CDR2 SFDVKD. The CDR3 spells CATSPMAGQAGAEAFF. The CDR3, as DNA: TGTGCCACCAGCCCGATGGCGGGGCAGGCGGGAGCTGAAGCTTTCTTT.

This clonotype was counted at least ten times. The CDR3 bases are TGCGCCAGCAGCCAAGATGGTCCGGGACTAGCGCGGAATGAGCAGTTCTTC. Translated: CASSQDGPGLARNEQFF. The chain couples TRBV4-1 to TRBJ2-1, with 10 bases lining up with TRBD2. The CDR3 is 17 amino acids. The ends lost 0 bases at V and 7 bases at J; junction bases unmatched: 9. Germline CDR1 MGHRA, CDR2 YSYEKL.

The chain joins TRBV20-1 to TRBJ2-7, with 9 bases that match TRBD2. Per germline, CDR1 DFQATT and CDR2 SNEGSKA (reference sequence). V lost 4 bases and J lost 5; bases outside the gene matches: 3. The CDR3 loop spans 12 amino acids. CDR3 in amino acids: CSAKRGDHEQYV. The DNA of the CDR3 is TGCAGTGCTAAGCGGGGGGACCACGAGCAGTACGTC.

V is TRBV4-1 and J is TRBJ1-2; D unresolved. Trimming pared 1 base from V and 0 bases from J, leaving 9 bases between. CDR1 MGHRA and CDR2 YSYEKL come from the germline V gene. The CDR3 runs to 15 residues. The CDR3, as DNA: TGCGCCAGCAGCCAAGCGAGGGTACCTAACTATGGCTACACCTTC. Translating it yields CASSQARVPNYGYTF.

This chain joins TRBV20-1 and TRBJ2-7; D is tentatively TRBD1 or TRBD2 (5 bases each). This CDR3 spans 13 amino acids. Per the germline V gene, CDR1 is DFQATT and CDR2 is SNEGSKA (reference sequence). The CDR3 sequence is CSMGSGPSYEQYF. Here the CDR3 DNA reads TGCAGCATGGGGTCGGGGCCCTCCTACGAGCAGTACTTC.

This clonotype was seen repeatedly, ten times or more. The J gene is TRBJ2-1, the V gene TRBV12-3 or TRBV12-4, with D perhaps TRBD1 (5 bases). V lost 3 bases and J lost 5, with 14 bases in between. The CDR3 is 15 amino acids. Here the CDR3 reads CASSLWGPKDNEQFF. The CDR3, as DNA: TGTGCCAGCAGTTTGTGGGGCCCTAAAGACAATGAGCAGTTCTTC.

The sample holds many counts of this clonotype. The chain joins TRBV20-1 to TRBJ1-2; 11 positions agree with TRBD1. CDR3 length: 16 residues. CDR1 DFQATT and CDR2 SNEGSKA come from the germline V gene (reference sequence). V lost 6 bases to trimming and J lost 7 bases; unmatched junction nucleotides: 16. The CDR3 DNA is TGCAGTGCCCCACAACTCTCCGGACAGGGGGCCACTGGCTACACCTTC. Translating gives CSAPQLSGQGATGYTF.

The CDR3 reads CASRRTVQSSPLHF. The CDR3, as DNA: TGTGCCAGCAGAAGGACCGTCCAAAGTTCACCCCTCCACTTT. The chain couples TRBV28 to TRBJ1-6, with unresolved D. This CDR3 comprises 14 residues. CDR1 is MDHEN, CDR2 SYDVKM, per germline. V lost 6 bases to trimming and J lost 9 bases, with 15 bases between them.

In this sample, this clonotype turned up many times. V usage is TRBV12-3 or TRBV12-4 and J usage is TRBJ1-6; 7 nucleotides match TRBD1. The CDR3 has 14 amino acids. Losses at the gene ends were 7 bases for V and 8 bases for J; bases not matched to a gene: 8. CDR3 DNA sequence: TGTGCCAGCAATAGACAGGGTCCTGATTCACCCCTCCACTTT. As protein: CASNRQGPDSPLHF.